The entry that follows covers one TCR beta chain sequence. This sample is part of a study of blood T cell repertoires in COVID-19. Study-wide background: Sites in the United States, Italy and Spain provided acute and convalescent COVID-19 samples. Sample material is recorded as cDNA or gDNA derived from T cells, B-cell-depleted T cells, or PBMCs.

In the source study's methods: Amplification of reference gene primers provided the estimated nucleated cell counts. Only in-frame clones appear in the TCRdb table, and some are missing; sequencing was by immunoSEQ multiplex PCR. V and J calls and clone size are as listed in that table; D and trimming were resolved from the DNA. The table shows some 200,000 clones, with more than 80% occurring only once. Material for sequencing was peripheral blood. This TCR was recovered from a woman aged 60-75 years with acute or convalescent COVID-19.

CDR3 nucleotide sequence: TGTGCCAGCAGCCAAGGGACTAGCGGGAGAATAGATACGCAGTATTTT. It specifies CASSQGTSGRIDTQYF. This rearrangement joins TRBV3-1 (or the pseudogene TRBV3-2) to TRBJ2-3, with 13 bases identical to TRBD2. V shed 1 base, J shed 5 bases, and the junction held 3 bases outside the gene matches. CDR1 and CDR2 (germline): LGHDT, YNNKEL (reference sequence). This CDR3 comprises 16 residues.